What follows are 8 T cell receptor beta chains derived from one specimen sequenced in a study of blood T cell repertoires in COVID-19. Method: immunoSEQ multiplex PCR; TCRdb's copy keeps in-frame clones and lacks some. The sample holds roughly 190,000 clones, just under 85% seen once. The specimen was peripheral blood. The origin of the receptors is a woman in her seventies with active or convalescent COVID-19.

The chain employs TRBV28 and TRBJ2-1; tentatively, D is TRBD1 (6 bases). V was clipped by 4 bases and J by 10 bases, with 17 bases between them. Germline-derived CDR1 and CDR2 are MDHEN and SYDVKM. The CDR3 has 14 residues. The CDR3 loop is CASSSFSPGTEQFF. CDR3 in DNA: TGTGCCAGCAGTTCCTTTTCCCCCGGGACAGAGCAGTTCTTC.

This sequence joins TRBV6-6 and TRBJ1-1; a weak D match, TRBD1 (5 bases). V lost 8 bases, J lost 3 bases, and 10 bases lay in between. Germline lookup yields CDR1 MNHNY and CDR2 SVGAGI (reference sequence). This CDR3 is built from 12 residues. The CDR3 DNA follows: TGTGCCAGCGGTACGGGGGACACTGAAGCTTTCTTT. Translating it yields CASGTGDTEAFF.

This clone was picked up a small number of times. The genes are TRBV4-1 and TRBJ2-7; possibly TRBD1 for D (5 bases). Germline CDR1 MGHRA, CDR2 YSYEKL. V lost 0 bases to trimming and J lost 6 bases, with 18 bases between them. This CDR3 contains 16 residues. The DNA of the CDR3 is TGCGCCAGCAGCCAAGACAGGAAGGACATGGGATCCGAGCAGTACTTC. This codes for CASSQDRKDMGSEQYF.

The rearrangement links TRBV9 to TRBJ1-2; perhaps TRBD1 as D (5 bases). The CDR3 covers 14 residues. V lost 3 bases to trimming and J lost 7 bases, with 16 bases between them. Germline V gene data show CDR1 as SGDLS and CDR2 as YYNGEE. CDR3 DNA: TGTGCCAGCAGCGCCGCAAGCAGGGTGGGTGGCTACACCTTC. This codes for CASSAASRVGGYTF.

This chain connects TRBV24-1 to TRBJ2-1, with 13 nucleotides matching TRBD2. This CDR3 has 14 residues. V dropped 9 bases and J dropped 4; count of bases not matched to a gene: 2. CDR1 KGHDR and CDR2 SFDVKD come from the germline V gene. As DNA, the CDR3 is TGTGCCACCGGGGGACTAGCGGGATACAATGAGCAGTTCTTC. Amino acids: CATGGLAGYNEQFF.

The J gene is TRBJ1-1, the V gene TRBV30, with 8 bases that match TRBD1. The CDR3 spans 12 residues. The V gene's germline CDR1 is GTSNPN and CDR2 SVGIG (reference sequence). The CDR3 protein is CASDRVGTEAFF. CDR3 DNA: TGTGCTTCGGACAGGGTCGGCACTGAAGCTTTCTTT.

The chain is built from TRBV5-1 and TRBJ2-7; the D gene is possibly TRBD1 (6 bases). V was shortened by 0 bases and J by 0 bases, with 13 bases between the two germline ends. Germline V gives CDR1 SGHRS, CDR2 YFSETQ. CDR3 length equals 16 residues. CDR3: CASSLAGGSSSYEQYF. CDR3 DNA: TGCGCCAGCAGCTTGGCTGGGGGCTCATCCTCCTACGAGCAGTACTTC.

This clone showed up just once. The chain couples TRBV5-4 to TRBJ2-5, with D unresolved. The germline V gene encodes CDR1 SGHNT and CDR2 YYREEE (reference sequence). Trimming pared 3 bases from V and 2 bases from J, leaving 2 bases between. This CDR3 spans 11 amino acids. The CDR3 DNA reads TGTGCCAGCAGCTCACAAGAGACCCAGTACTTC. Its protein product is CASSSQETQYF. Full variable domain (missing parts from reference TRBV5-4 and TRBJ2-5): ETGVTQSPTHLIKTRGQQVTLRCSSQSGHNTVSWYQQALGQGPQFIFQYYREEENGRGNFPPRFSGLQFPNYSSELNVNALELDDSALYLCASSSQETQYFGPGTRLLVL.